This T cell receptor (beta chain) was sequenced during a study of OX40 agonist ivuxolimab in advanced cancers. In terms of the full investigation: The costimulatory receptor OX40 (CD134) was targeted by ivuxolimab, a fully human IgG2 agonistic monoclonal antibody. Intravenous ivuxolimab was administered to patients every 2 weeks at six dose levels: 0.01, 0.1, 0.3, 1.5, 3 and 10 mg/kg. Three dose-escalation patients achieved partial responses, one with hepatocellular carcinoma and two with cutaneous melanoma. The purpose of peripheral TCRbeta sequencing was to test whether ivuxolimab changed TCR sequence diversity and led to clonal T-cell expansion. The paper covers the monotherapy dose-escalation part of the phase I ivuxolimab trial, which included N = 52 patients. A male proportion of about 79% and a mean age of approximately 62 years, ranging from about 20 to 80, were recorded for the dose-escalation cohort. Prior anti-PD-1, anti-PD-L1 or anti-CTLA-4 therapy was permitted, and approximately 39% of dose-escalation patients had received checkpoint inhibitors. Of the approximately 50 dose-escalation patients, hepatocellular carcinoma was present in around 19, melanoma in roughly 15, renal cell carcinoma in 9 and head and neck cancer in 9. The investigation overall reported the following: Which antigens the clonally expanded peripheral T cells were specific for was not determined. Low levels of normalized T-cell clonal expansion were also seen in some nonresponding patients. On average, CD8+ T cells showed more expanded clones than CD4+ T cells after ivuxolimab. At doses from 0.1 to 3.0 mg/kg, clonal expansion was seen in both CD4+ and CD8+ blood T cells between baseline and week 6. Partial responders in the 0.1-3.0 mg/kg groups had among the lowest normalized peripheral clonal expansion, especially among CD8+ T cells.

Genomic DNA was extracted from sorted cells for sequencing of the TCRbeta CDR3 region. TCRbeta CDR3 regions were sequenced using the immunoSEQ Assay. TCRdb re-hosts the immuneACCESS table, in-frame sequences only. Its copies lack some clones; in the studies checked, an unresolved V gene accounts for under half of them, and the cause for the rest is not known. The sample records 70,000 to 80,000 clones, over 70% of which are singletons. Clones ranked in the top ten supply more than 3.5% of the sample. The CDR3 has 12 amino acids, counting the end cysteine and phenylalanine. The CDR3 DNA has 36 bases and is translated from base 1. V loses 1 base of germline sequence and J loses 6 bases, and the interval between the two ends is 4 bases. The germline V gene encodes CDR1 SGHAT and CDR2 FQNNGV. This clone was found many times. The specificity of this receptor is unknown. Base qualities are not at hand, and no much larger clone is one base apart. The same CDR3 arises from other DNA sequences in this sample as well.

The trial excluded patients who had a history of autoimmune disease or were on systemic immunosuppression. Peripheral blood for TCR sequencing was drawn from every dose cohort at baseline, at cycle 4 day 1 and at cycle 7 day 1. Samples were obtained from an open-label, multicenter, first-in-human phase I dose-escalation trial of ivuxolimab. Adults with locally advanced or metastatic head and neck squamous cell, hepatocellular, melanoma or renal cell carcinoma were enrolled in the trial. Before TCR sequencing, CD4+ and CD8+ T cells were separately sorted from peripheral blood. This receptor was identified in an adult with an advanced solid tumor such as melanoma, head and neck, liver or kidney cancer. The receptor chain draws on TRBV11-2 and TRBJ2-4, with the identity of the D gene unclear. The input for sequencing was CD4+ or CD8+ T cells sorted from blood, taken in a trial of the OX40 agonist ivuxolimab. The nucleotides are TGTGCCAGCAGCTTAGGCGGAAACATTCAGTACTTC. Its coded protein is CASSLGGNIQYF. The full variable domain, completed from the reference TRBV11-2 and TRBJ2-4 proteins outside the CDR3, reads EAGVAQSPRYKIIEKRQSVAFWCNPISGHATLYWYQQILGQGPKLLIQFQNNGVVDDSQLPKDRFSAERLKGVDSTLKIQPAKLEDSAVYLCASSLGGNIQYFGAGTRLSVL.